This is a list of T cell receptor beta chains from one sample in a study of identical twins. TCRdb ran MiXCR on the 5' RACE reads and lists one entry per CDR3 protein. The data hold 1.5 million to 2 million distinct CDR3 sequences, with under 35% observed a single time. The sample comprised cord blood. Receptor source: a newborn girl in good health. Each CDR3 is given with its conserved first and last residue. The order of the fields is V gene, J gene, CDR3 length, D gene, clone size, CDR3 DNA, CDR3 protein. D genes are given only for firm matches. Not all rows give a size; the values are once, few, many and, for expanded clones, a class.

v_gene: TRBV25-1; j_gene: TRBJ2-7; len: 13; d_gene: -; abundance: -; CDR3nt: TGTGCCAGCAGTGTTGGCAGGGACTACGAGCAGTACTTC; CDR3aa: CASSVGRDYEQYF
v_gene: TRBV3-1; j_gene: TRBJ2-7; len: 14; d_gene: -; abundance: few; CDR3nt: TGTGCCAGCAGCCAAGCGCAGGGGACCTACGAGCAGTACTTC; CDR3aa: CASSQAQGTYEQYF
v_gene: TRBV24-1; j_gene: TRBJ2-3; len: 16; d_gene: -; abundance: -; CDR3nt: TGTGCCACCAGTGACGGTAGGGGGGGTGGGACAGATACGCAGTATTTT; CDR3aa: CATSDGRGGGTDTQYF
v_gene: TRBV3-1; j_gene: TRBJ2-3; len: 11; d_gene: TRBD2; abundance: -; CDR3nt: TGTGCCAGCAGCCCCGGGACTATTCTGTATTTT; CDR3aa: CASSPGTILYF
v_gene: TRBV20-1; j_gene: TRBJ2-7; len: 14; d_gene: TRBD2; abundance: few; CDR3nt: TGCAGTGCTACTCTCAGCGGGAGCTCCTACGAGCAGTACTTC; CDR3aa: CSATLSGSSYEQYF
v_gene: TRBV20-1; j_gene: TRBJ1-2; len: 15; d_gene: -; abundance: -; CDR3nt: TGCAGTGCTAGAGATCCCCAGGGTAGAGTCTATGGCTACACCTTC; CDR3aa: CSARDPQGRVYGYTF
v_gene: TRBV5-1; j_gene: TRBJ2-5; len: 16; d_gene: TRBD1; abundance: few; CDR3nt: TGCGCCAGCAGCTTGTTGCCAGGGGGAATCCAAGAGACCCAGTACTTC; CDR3aa: CASSLLPGGIQETQYF
v_gene: TRBV7-2; j_gene: TRBJ2-1; len: 14; d_gene: -; abundance: few; CDR3nt: TGTGCCAGCAGCTATAGACAGGTACTCAATGAGCAGTTCTTC; CDR3aa: CASSYRQVLNEQFF
v_gene: TRBV11-3; j_gene: TRBJ2-1; len: 15; d_gene: TRBD2; abundance: -; CDR3nt: TGTGCCAGCAGCTTAGCCAGCGGGAGGAAGAATGAGCAGTTCTTC; CDR3aa: CASSLASGRKNEQFF
v_gene: TRBV6-1; j_gene: TRBJ1-2; len: 13; d_gene: -; abundance: -; CDR3nt: TGTGCCAGCAGGGGGCAAGGGATCTATGGCTACACCTTC; CDR3aa: CASRGQGIYGYTF
v_gene: TRBV6-6; j_gene: TRBJ1-5; len: 14; d_gene: -; abundance: -; CDR3nt: TGTGCCAGCAGTTATCGACAGATAAATCAGCCCCAGCATTTT; CDR3aa: CASSYRQINQPQHF
v_gene: TRBV2; j_gene: TRBJ1-4; len: 13; d_gene: -; abundance: -; CDR3nt: TGTGCCAGCGGAGGACAGAGGACTGAAAAACTGTTTTTT; CDR3aa: CASGGQRTEKLFF
v_gene: TRBV20-1; j_gene: TRBJ2-7; len: 12; d_gene: -; abundance: -; CDR3nt: TGCAGTGCACTCCGGGATTCCTGCGAGCAGTACTTC; CDR3aa: CSALRDSCEQYF
v_gene: TRBV20-1; j_gene: TRBJ2-1; len: 20; d_gene: -; abundance: -; CDR3nt: TGCAGTGCTCTAGGTTGGGTAAGGCAGGTGGCCCTCATCTCCTACAATGAGCAGTTCTTC; CDR3aa: CSALGWVRQVALISYNEQFF
v_gene: TRBV2; j_gene: TRBJ1-5; len: 13; d_gene: -; abundance: -; CDR3nt: TGTGCCAGCAACTGGGGAGGGGTAGAGCCCCAGCATTTT; CDR3aa: CASNWGGVEPQHF
v_gene: TRBV20-1; j_gene: TRBJ1-2; len: 13; d_gene: -; abundance: few; CDR3nt: TGCAGTGCTAGAGGCTCTGGTAACTATGGCTACACCTTC; CDR3aa: CSARGSGNYGYTF
v_gene: TRBV9; j_gene: TRBJ1-2; len: 15; d_gene: TRBD1; abundance: many; CDR3nt: TGTGCCAGCAGCGCCAGGTATACAGGGGACTATGGCTACACCTTC; CDR3aa: CASSARYTGDYGYTF